The entry below describes one T cell receptor beta chain. Its cognate antigen is unknown. This entry is derived from a study of CD8 T cells in ankylosing spondylitis. Scientists made TCR beta libraries using quantitative 5'-RACE with molecular barcodes. TCRdb independently ran MiXCR on the 5' RACE reads; one entry per CDR3 protein. The table shows some 450,000 distinct CDR3 sequences, with approximately 17% occurring only once. Findings of the study overall: It appeared that ankylosing spondylitis blood was characterized by a TCR beta motif of several highly homologous variants.

The sequencing sample was made of blood, either unsorted or a sorted T cell fraction (not recorded which). This receptor was identified in a male donor with ankylosing spondylitis.

The CDR3 DNA follows: TGTGCCAGCAGCCAAGGGGCTAGCGGGGGCCGCACAGATACGCAGTATTTT. It translates to CASSQGASGGRTDTQYF. The chain has TRBV4-2 and TRBJ2-3; 10 bases map to TRBD2. V trimming: 1 base; J trimming: 1 base; junction bases outside the gene matches: 5. This CDR3 has 17 residues. Germline loops: CDR1 LGHNA, CDR2 YNFKEQ.